This passage covers 20 T cell receptor beta chains from one sample sequenced in a study of OX40 agonist ivuxolimab in advanced cancers. Using immunoSEQ multiplex PCR, the repertoire was profiled, and TCRdb retains in-frame clones only, with some absent. In the table there are 70,000 or so clones, just over 85% of which are singletons. This specimen was CD4+ or CD8+ T cells sorted from blood, taken in a trial of the OX40 agonist ivuxolimab. The receptors were sampled from an adult with an advanced solid tumor such as melanoma, head and neck, liver or kidney cancer.

V gene TRBV28 combines with J gene TRBJ1-6; D is ambiguous. This CDR3 has 13 residues. Trimming left V 5 bases short and J 9 bases short, with 11 bases between. Germline CDR1 is MDHEN and CDR2 is SYDVKM. The CDR3 loop is CASSEPVGSPLHF. The CDR3 coding sequence is TGTGCCAGCAGTGAACCAGTTGGTTCACCCCTCCACTTT. The full variable domain, with the rest looked up from reference TRBV28 and TRBJ1-6, is DVKVTQSSRYLVKRTGEKVFLECVQDMDHENMFWYRQDPGLGLRLIYFSYDVKMKEKGDIPEGYSVSREKKERFSLILESASTNQTSMYLCASSEPVGSPLHFGNGTRLTVT.

The chain links TRBV7-6 to TRBJ2-5, with TRBD2 identical over 8 bases. Germline V gene sequence: CDR1 SGHVS, CDR2 FNYEAQ. This CDR3 has 15 residues. The J segment lost 5 bases and the V segment lost 8 bases, leaving 13 bases of the junction unmatched. In nucleotides, the CDR3 is TGTGCCAGCGTACGACTGGCGGGGGGTCGGGAGACCCAGTACTTC. Encoded protein: CASVRLAGGRETQYF.

The chain is built from TRBV6-5 and TRBJ1-5; D perhaps matches TRBD1 (6 bases). Trimming stripped 0 bases from V and 6 bases from J, with 12 bases between. CDR1 MNHEY and CDR2 SVGAGI come from the germline V gene. CDR3 length: 15 amino acids. The CDR3 DNA is TGTGCCAGCAGTTACTCGGCACAGGGAGGTCAGCCCCAGCATTTT. Protein: CASSYSAQGGQPQHF.

This chain connects TRBV5-1 to TRBJ1-3; D might be TRBD1 (6 bases). The CDR3 loop spans 16 amino acids. CDR1 and CDR2 from the germline V gene are SGHRS and YFSETQ. The V end lost 0 bases, the J end lost 5 bases, and 15 bases lay between the germline ends. CDR3 region: CASSLEDPGARNTIYF. As DNA, the CDR3 is TGCGCCAGCAGCTTGGAGGATCCAGGGGCGCGAAACACCATATATTTT.

The chain uses TRBV6-1 and TRBJ2-7; D gene ambiguous. Germline values: CDR1 MNHNS, CDR2 SASEGT. The V gene lost 5 bases and the J gene lost 4 bases, with 9 bases spanning the gap. The CDR3 length is 12 residues. CDR3 sequence: CASSLTVYEQYF. The CDR3 nucleotides are TGTGCCAGCAGTCTAACAGTATACGAGCAGTACTTC.

The rearrangement links TRBV2 to TRBJ2-7; no firm D call. The germline gives CDR1 SNHLY, CDR2 FYNNEI. The CDR3 is 14 amino acids. V gave up 3 bases and J gave up 0 bases, with 9 bases separating them. CDR3 coding DNA: TGTGCCAGCAGTGATCGGGTGAGCTCCTACGAGCAGTACTTC. Translated: CASSDRVSSYEQYF.

This clone was found a few times. The chain employs TRBV21-1 and TRBJ2-5. TRBV21-1 is annotated as a pseudogene. The CDR3 totals 10 residues. This CDR3 reads CRCLTETQYF. The DNA for the CDR3 is TGTCGGTGTCTGACAGAGACCCAGTACTTC.

The chain recombines TRBV7-2 with TRBJ2-1; D is perhaps TRBD1 or TRBD2 (5 bases each). The CDR3 has 14 amino acids. Germline V gives CDR1 SGHTA, CDR2 FQGNSA. Trimming stripped 3 bases from V and 7 bases from J, with 13 bases between. The CDR3: CASSLGFEGNEQFF. CDR3 in DNA: TGTGCCAGCAGCTTGGGGTTTGAGGGGAATGAGCAGTTCTTC.

The chain combines TRBV30 with TRBJ2-3, with 13 bases matching TRBD2. Germline V lookup: CDR1 GTSNPN, CDR2 SVGIG (reference sequence). This CDR3 is built from 16 residues. The junction had 4 bases not matched to a gene; V was cut back by 3 bases and J by 1 base. Here the CDR3 DNA reads TGTGCCTGGAGACTAGCGGGGGGGCCGGGCACAGATACGCAGTATTTT. As protein: CAWRLAGGPGTDTQYF.

This clone was detected once. This CDR3 reads CASSLLLGQSVDEQYF. The CDR3 DNA follows: TGTGCCAGCAGCCTGCTTCTCGGACAGTCCGTCGACGAGCAGTACTTC. This chain connects TRBV11-1 to TRBJ2-7; tentatively, D is TRBD1 (6 bases). CDR3 length: 16 residues. CDR1 and CDR2 from the germline V gene are SGHAT and FQDESV (reference sequence). V shed 5 bases and J shed 5 bases, with 22 bases lying between them. The complete variable domain, with remaining parts taken from reference TRBV11-1 and TRBJ2-7, reads EAEVAQSPRYKITEKSQAVAFWCDPISGHATLYWYRQILGQGPELLVQFQDESVVDDSQLPKDRFSAERLKGVDSTLKIQPAELGDSAMYLCASSLLLGQSVDEQYFGPGTRLTVT.

The chain has TRBV6-6 and TRBJ2-7; TRBD1 might be the D (6 bases). Germline CDR1 and CDR2: MNHNY and SVGAGI (reference sequence). The CDR3 consists of 14 residues. V was shortened by 6 bases and J by 1 base, with 13 bases between the two germline ends. CDR3 region: CASRFRGSSYEQYF. The CDR3 DNA sequence: TGTGCCAGCAGATTCAGGGGATCGTCCTACGAGCAGTACTTC.

Only one count was recorded for this clone. The rearrangement links TRBV18 to TRBJ1-1; D gene uncertain. Germline CDR1 KGHSH, CDR2 LQKENI. The CDR3 spans 15 residues. V was cut by 2 bases and J by 7 bases, with 17 bases left in between. CDR3 DNA sequence: TGTGCCAGCTCACCAAGGTACGGTCCTGAGGGTGAAGCTTTCTTT. Amino acid sequence: CASSPRYGPEGEAFF.

J is TRBJ2-5 and V is TRBV7-2; no reliable D call. Germline-derived CDR1 and CDR2 are SGHTA and FQGNSA. This CDR3 contains 14 residues. V was cut by 5 bases and J by 4 bases, with 14 bases left in between. The CDR3 region has the DNA TGTGCCAGCAGCATCCAGGCCCAAACAGAGACCCAGTACTTC. Encoded protein: CASSIQAQTETQYF. The variable domain in full, completed from reference TRBV7-2 and TRBJ2-5, reads GAGVSQSPSNKVTEKGKDVELRCDPISGHTALYWYRQSLGQGLEFLIYFQGNSAPDKSGLPSDRFSAERTGGSVSTLTIQRTQQEDSAVYLCASSIQAQTETQYFGPGTRLLVL.

J is TRBJ1-5 and V is TRBV2, with 8 bases lining up with TRBD1. The CDR3 covers 13 residues. V trimming: 7 bases; J trimming: 4 bases; junction bases outside the gene matches: 3. From germline, CDR1 is SNHLY and CDR2 FYNNEI. The CDR3 reads CASTGGGNQPQHF. The CDR3 DNA is TGTGCCAGCACAGGGGGCGGGAATCAGCCCCAGCATTTT.

This chain uses TRBV25-1 with TRBJ1-5; maybe TRBD1 (5 bases). There are 17 residues in the CDR3. The V gene lost 1 base and the J gene lost 3 bases, with 16 bases spanning the gap. The germline V gene has CDR1 MGHDK and CDR2 SYGVNS. The CDR3 nucleotides read TGTGCCAGCAGTGAATCGGGGTGGGAGGGGATCAATCAGCCCCAGCATTTT. Translated: CASSESGWEGINQPQHF.

The chain carries TRBV27 and TRBJ2-2; 8 bases are shared with TRBD1. Germline CDR1 and CDR2: MNHEY and SMNVEV (reference sequence). After removal of 5 bases from V and 7 bases from J, the junction contained 9 bases not matched to a gene. CDR3 length: 15 residues. The CDR3 DNA reads as TGTGCCAGCAGTCTCACTGACAGGGGAAACGGGGAGCTGTTTTTT. It translates to CASSLTDRGNGELFF.

The CDR3: CASSRTGDSGNTIYF. DNA for the CDR3: TGCGCCAGCAGCCGGACAGGTGACTCTGGAAACACCATATATTTT. The chain uses TRBV5-1 and TRBJ1-3; 7 bases line up with TRBD1. This CDR3 contains 15 residues. Germline V gene lookup returns CDR1 SGHRS and CDR2 YFSETQ. V lost 4 bases to trimming and J lost 0 bases; unmatched junction nucleotides: 4.

J is TRBJ1-5 and V is TRBV28, with D maybe TRBD1 (5 bases). The V gene's germline CDR1 is MDHEN and CDR2 SYDVKM. CDR3 length equals 15 residues. The germline V and J ends were trimmed by 6 bases and 2 bases, with 14 bases remaining between them. This chain's CDR3 is CASRPRGRGNQPQHF. The CDR3 DNA follows: TGTGCCAGCAGGCCTAGGGGAAGGGGCAATCAGCCCCAGCATTTT.

V usage is TRBV19 and J usage is TRBJ2-3; the D is unclear. This CDR3 has 13 amino acids. Germline V CDR1 and CDR2: LNHDA, SQIVND (reference sequence). V was pared by 1 base and J by 1 base, with 3 bases between. In DNA, the CDR3 is TGTGCCAGTAGTATAGCCGGCACAGATACGCAGTATTTT. Protein: CASSIAGTDTQYF.

The rearrangement uses TRBV29-1 and TRBJ2-6; no definite D call. The CDR3 consists of 15 residues. Between the trimmed V and J ends, which lost 6 bases and 0 bases, there was a span of 12 bases. Germline V gene sequence: CDR1 SQVTM, CDR2 ANQGSEA. CDR3 protein: CSVMDGSSGANVLTF. As DNA, the CDR3 is TGCAGCGTAATGGACGGAAGCTCTGGGGCCAACGTCCTGACTTTC.